These 9 T cell receptor beta chains were all obtained from the same sample, sequenced in a study of T cell repertoires in cytomegalovirus infection. TCRdb re-called the reads through MiXCR, storing one row per CDR3 protein. This sample carries approximately 310,000 distinct CDR3 sequences, around a quarter of them seen once, and the ten largest clones take about an eighth. Antigen specificity for these receptors is unknown. The sample here was cultured PBMCs, taken from culture after CMV antigen stimulation. These receptors came from a human donor in good health (CMV status not recorded). Some clones in this sample may be carry-over from other donors' samples.

The genes are TRBV6-6 and TRBJ1-6, with D tentatively TRBD1 (5 bases). The germline V gene encodes CDR1 MNHNY and CDR2 SVGAGI (reference sequence). Deletions cut 5 bases from V and 7 bases from J, with 12 bases between. CDR3 length: 14 residues. DNA of the CDR3: TGTGCCAGCAGTGGGACCGGCGAGAATTCACCCCTCCACTTT. Amino acid sequence: CASSGTGENSPLHF.

This clonotype was counted a few times. The V and J genes are TRBV27 and TRBJ2-1; 11 bases align to TRBD2. The CDR3 covers 17 residues. J was trimmed by 8 bases and V by 3 bases; bases with no gene match: 12. CDR1 and CDR2 from the germline V gene are MNHEY and SMNVEV (reference sequence). The CDR3 bases are TGTGCCAGCAGTTTGTACGGGGGGACTAGCGGTAGCCATGAGCAGTTCTTC. Translating it yields CASSLYGGTSGSHEQFF.

The genes are TRBV28 and TRBJ2-1; 10 bases are shared with TRBD2. The CDR3 contains 15 residues. Germline V gene sequence: CDR1 MDHEN, CDR2 SYDVKM. J gave up 6 bases and V 3 bases, and 5 bases lay outside the gene matches. The CDR3 region is CASSFSTSGINEQFF. The CDR3 DNA is TGTGCCAGCAGTTTTTCAACTAGCGGGATCAATGAGCAGTTCTTC.

The chain uses TRBV6-6 and TRBJ2-2; no definite D call. Per germline, CDR1 MNHNY and CDR2 SVGAGI (reference sequence). The V end was cut by 0 bases, the J end by 2 bases, with 16 bases between. CDR3 length equals 18 residues. The CDR3 here is CASSYSTSEPLNTGELFF. The CDR3 DNA is TGTGCCAGCAGTTACTCGACCTCGGAGCCCTTAAACACCGGGGAGCTGTTTTTT.

This clonotype was detected many times. J is TRBJ2-1 and V is TRBV7-2; TRBD1 or TRBD2 may be the D gene (5 bases each). V gave up 5 bases and J gave up 2 bases, with 10 bases separating them. This CDR3 contains 14 residues. Germline V gene lookup returns CDR1 SGHTA and CDR2 FQGNSA. The CDR3 here is CASSGDRTYNEQFF. The CDR3 DNA sequence: TGTGCCAGCAGCGGGGACCGAACCTACAATGAGCAGTTCTTC.

This clonotype was observed at least ten times. V and J are TRBV7-2 and TRBJ2-5, with TRBD2 matching 15 bases. This CDR3 is 16 amino acids long. V gave up 5 bases and J gave up 5 bases; unmatched junction bases: 6. Per the germline V gene, CDR1 is SGHTA and CDR2 is FQGNSA. This CDR3 reads CASSPRTSGRGETQYF. CDR3 sequence (DNA): TGTGCCAGCAGCCCCCGGACTAGCGGGAGGGGGGAGACCCAGTACTTC.

This chain's CDR3 is CASKSGQGARETQYF. CDR3 DNA: TGCGCCAGCAAGTCGGGACAGGGGGCAAGGGAGACCCAGTACTTC. V is TRBV5-1 and J is TRBJ2-5; 12 bases agree with TRBD1. V gave up 6 bases and J gave up 5 bases; unmatched junction bases: 8. This CDR3 has 15 residues. Germline CDR1 SGHRS, CDR2 YFSETQ.

This clonotype showed up many times. The genes are TRBV7-2 and TRBJ2-7, with D possibly TRBD2 on 5 matching bases. The CDR3 is made up of 16 amino acids. Trimming took 2 bases from V and 0 from J, leaving 14 bases between them. Germline CDR1 and CDR2: SGHTA and FQGNSA. The CDR3 coding sequence is TGTGCCAGCAGCTTAAGGACTGGAGGAAGCTCCTACGAGCAGTACTTC. Amino acids: CASSLRTGGSSYEQYF.

This clonotype was picked up a small number of times. CDR3 in DNA: TGTGCCAGCAGCGCCTCAGGATCCGGGGCCAACGTCCTGACTTTC. Protein: CASSASGSGANVLTF. The genes are TRBV9 and TRBJ2-6; D gene ambiguous. CDR1 and CDR2 (germline): SGDLS, YYNGEE. The CDR3 length is 15 residues. Between the trimmed V and J ends, which lost 3 bases and 4 bases, there was a span of 11 bases. Full variable domain (outside the CDR3, taken from reference TRBV9 and TRBJ2-6): DSGVTQTPKHLITATGQRVTLRCSPRSGDLSVYWYQQSLDQGLQFLIQYYNGEERAKGNILERFSAQQFPDLHSELNLSSLELGDSALYFCASSASGSGANVLTFGAGSRLTVL.